What follows are 6 T cell receptor beta chains derived from one specimen sequenced in a study of CD8 T cells in Susac syndrome. It was with random hexamers that roughly 0.45 to 1 ug RNA was reverse transcribed. A single record per CDR3 protein comes from TCRdb applying MiXCR to the immunoSEQ multiplex PCR reads. Of approximately 130,000 distinct CDR3 sequences in the sample, approximately 90% were seen once. The specimen sequenced was CD8+ T cells from PBMCs. Receptors originate from a human donor with multiple sclerosis.

The CDR3 loop reads CAIGRDSFEQYF. The DNA for the CDR3 is TGTGCCATCGGCCGGGACTCTTTTGAGCAGTACTTC. The chain has TRBV10-3 and TRBJ2-7; TRBD2 might be the D (6 bases). V lost 8 bases and J 7 bases, leaving 15 bases between the germline ends. Looked up from germline, CDR1 is ENHRY and CDR2 is SYGVKD. CDR3 length: 12 amino acids.

This rearrangement joins TRBV23-1 to TRBJ2-5, with 14 bases identical to TRBD2. TRBV23-1 is known as an ORF, though its function is uncertain. The CDR3 totals 13 residues. The V gene end was trimmed by 6 bases and the J gene end by 10 bases; junction bases not matched to a gene: 4. The CDR3 nucleotides are TGCGCCAGCAGACCGACTAGCGGGAGGGACCAGTACTTC. This encodes CASRPTSGRDQYF.

This chain uses TRBV6-2 or TRBV6-3 with TRBJ2-3; D ambiguous. CDR3 length: 14 amino acids. Germline V gene data show CDR1 as MNHEY and CDR2 as SVGEGT. Trimming shortened V by 5 bases and J by 6 bases, and 15 bases separated the two germline ends. The CDR3 loop reads CASSILEVVDTQYF. CDR3 sequence (DNA): TGTGCCAGCAGTATACTCGAGGTCGTGGATACGCAGTATTTT.

The CDR3 bases are TGTGCCAGCAGCCCCTCACCAGGGGTCCTATCAAGTGGCACTGAAGCTTTCTTT. Protein sequence: CASSPSPGVLSSGTEAFF. The V call is TRBV7-9, the J call TRBJ1-1; D perhaps matches TRBD1 (6 bases). Trimming took 5 bases from V and 4 from J, leaving 26 bases between them. The CDR3 covers 18 residues. Germline CDR1 and CDR2: SEHNR and FQNEAQ (reference sequence).

This clonotype was seen just once. This sequence joins TRBV20-1 and TRBJ1-2; D gene unclear. V was cut by 2 bases and J by 3 bases, with 10 bases left in between. This CDR3 comprises 13 residues. Germline V gene lookup returns CDR1 DFQATT and CDR2 SNEGSKA (reference sequence). The CDR3 coding sequence is TGCAGTGCTAGATACCGGGCTTACTATGGCTACACCTTC. This translates into CSARYRAYYGYTF.

The chain joins TRBV19 to TRBJ2-7; 9 nucleotides match TRBD1. The V gene end was trimmed by 6 bases and the J gene end by 2 bases; junction bases not matched to a gene: 8. Per the germline V gene, CDR1 is LNHDA and CDR2 is SQIVND (reference sequence). CDR3 size: 15 residues. The CDR3 region has the DNA TGTGCCAGTAGCTACGGGACAGGGAGGACCTACGAGCAGTACTTC. It codes for CASSYGTGRTYEQYF.